The text below deals with one TCR beta chain. Unique molecular identifiers were incorporated into the prepared TCRbeta library. TCRdb fed the PCR reads into MiXCR, producing one record per CDR3 protein. The sample lists hundreds of thousands of distinct CDR3 sequences; under 30% were seen once. These data are taken from a study of T-cell reconstitution after alpha-beta-depleted transplantation in children. Germline assignment: CDR1 KGHSH and CDR2 LQKENI. The V end lost 1 base, the J end lost 3 bases, and 6 bases lay between the germline ends. The CDR3 totals 13 residues. This specimen was PBMCs, taken before TCRalphabeta/CD19-depleted stem cell transplant. The genes are TRBV18 and TRBJ2-5; D uncertain. This clonotype originated in a girl aged 2-15 years with Fanconi anemia, due to receive a stem cell transplant. The CDR3 sequence is CASSPRDEETQYF. In nucleotides, the CDR3 is TGTGCCAGCTCACCACGCGATGAAGAGACCCAGTACTTC.